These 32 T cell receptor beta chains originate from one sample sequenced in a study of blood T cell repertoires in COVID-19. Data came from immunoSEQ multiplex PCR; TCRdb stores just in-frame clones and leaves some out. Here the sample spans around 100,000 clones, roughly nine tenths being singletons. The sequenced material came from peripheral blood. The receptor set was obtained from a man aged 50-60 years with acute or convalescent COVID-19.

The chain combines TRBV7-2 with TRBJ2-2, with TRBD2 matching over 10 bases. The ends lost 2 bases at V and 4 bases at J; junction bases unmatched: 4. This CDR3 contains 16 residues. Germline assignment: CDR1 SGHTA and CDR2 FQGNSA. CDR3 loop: CASSLNSGGLTGELFF. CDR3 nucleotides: TGTGCCAGCAGCTTAAATAGCGGGGGGCTCACCGGGGAGCTGTTTTTT.

CDR3 DNA: TGCGCCAGCAGCTCGAGCCCTTTCTCCTACAATGAGCAGTTCTTC. This translates into CASSSSPFSYNEQFF. The V and J genes are TRBV5-1 and TRBJ2-1; D is undetermined. Germline loops: CDR1 SGHRS, CDR2 YFSETQ. The CDR3 is 15 residues long. V lost 3 bases, J lost 0 bases, and 10 bases lay in between. Filled out from reference TRBV5-1 and TRBJ2-1, the complete variable domain reads KAGVTQTPRYLIKTRGQQVTLSCSPISGHRSVSWYQQTPGQGLQFLFEYFSETQRNKGNFPGRFSGRQFSNSRSEMNVSTLELGDSALYLCASSSSPFSYNEQFFGPGTRLTVL.

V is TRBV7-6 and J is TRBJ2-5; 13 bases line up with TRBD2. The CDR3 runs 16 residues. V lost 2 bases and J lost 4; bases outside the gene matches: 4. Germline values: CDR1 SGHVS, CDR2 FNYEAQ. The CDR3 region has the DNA TGTGCCAGCAGCTTAACTAGCGGGGGGGCCAGAGAGACCCAGTACTTC. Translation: CASSLTSGGARETQYF.

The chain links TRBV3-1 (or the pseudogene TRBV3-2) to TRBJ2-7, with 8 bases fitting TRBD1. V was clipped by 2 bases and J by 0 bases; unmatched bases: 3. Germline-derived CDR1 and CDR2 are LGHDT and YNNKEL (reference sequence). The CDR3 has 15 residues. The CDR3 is CASSQSDRASYEQYF. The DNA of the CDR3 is TGTGCCAGCAGCCAATCGGACAGGGCCTCCTACGAGCAGTACTTC.

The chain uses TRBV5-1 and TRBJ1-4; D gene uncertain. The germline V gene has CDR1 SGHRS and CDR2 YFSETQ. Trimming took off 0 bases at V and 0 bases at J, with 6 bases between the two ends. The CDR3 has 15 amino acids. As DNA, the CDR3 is TGCGCCAGCAGCTTGGATCCATCAACTAATGAAAAACTGTTTTTT. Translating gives CASSLDPSTNEKLFF.

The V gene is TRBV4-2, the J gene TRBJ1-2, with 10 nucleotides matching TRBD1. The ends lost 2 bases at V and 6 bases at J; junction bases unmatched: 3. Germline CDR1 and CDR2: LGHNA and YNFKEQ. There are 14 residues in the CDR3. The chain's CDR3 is CASSQPGTGDGYTF. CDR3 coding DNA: TGTGCCAGCAGCCAACCCGGGACAGGGGATGGCTACACCTTC.

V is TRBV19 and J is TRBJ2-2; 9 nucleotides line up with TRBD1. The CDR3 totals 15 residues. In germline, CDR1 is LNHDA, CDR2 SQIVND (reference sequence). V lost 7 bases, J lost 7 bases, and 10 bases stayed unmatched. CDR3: CASIPGTGLVGELFF. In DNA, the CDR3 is TGTGCCAGTATTCCGGGGACAGGGCTAGTCGGGGAGCTGTTTTTT.

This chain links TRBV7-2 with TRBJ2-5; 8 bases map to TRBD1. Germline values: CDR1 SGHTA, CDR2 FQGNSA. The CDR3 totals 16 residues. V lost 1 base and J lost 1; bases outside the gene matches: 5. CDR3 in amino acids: CASSLGTGLTQETQYF. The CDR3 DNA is TGTGCCAGCAGCTTAGGGACAGGGCTAACCCAAGAGACCCAGTACTTC.

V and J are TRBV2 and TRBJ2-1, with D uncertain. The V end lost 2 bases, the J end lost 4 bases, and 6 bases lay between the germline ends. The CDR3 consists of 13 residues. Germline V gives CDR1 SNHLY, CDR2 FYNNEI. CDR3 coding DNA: TGTGCCAGCAGTGAAACCAGTTACAATGAGCAGTTCTTC. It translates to CASSETSYNEQFF.

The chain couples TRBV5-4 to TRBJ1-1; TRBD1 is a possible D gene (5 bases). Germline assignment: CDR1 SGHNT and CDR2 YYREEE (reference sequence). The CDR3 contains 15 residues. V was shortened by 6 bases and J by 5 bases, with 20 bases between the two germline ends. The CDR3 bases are TGTGCCAGCACCCCCCTCCCGGCAGGGCCAACTGAAGCTTTCTTT. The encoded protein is CASTPLPAGPTEAFF. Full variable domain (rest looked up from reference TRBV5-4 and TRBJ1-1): ETGVTQSPTHLIKTRGQQVTLRCSSQSGHNTVSWYQQALGQGPQFIFQYYREEENGRGNFPPRFSGLQFPNYSSELNVNALELDDSALYLCASTPLPAGPTEAFFGQGTRLTVV.

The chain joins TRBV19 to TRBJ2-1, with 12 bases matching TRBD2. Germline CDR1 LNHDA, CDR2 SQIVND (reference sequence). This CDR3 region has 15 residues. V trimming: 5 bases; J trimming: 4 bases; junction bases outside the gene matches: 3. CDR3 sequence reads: CASSQTSGGYNEQFF. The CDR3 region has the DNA TGTGCCAGTAGTCAGACTAGCGGGGGTTACAATGAGCAGTTCTTC.

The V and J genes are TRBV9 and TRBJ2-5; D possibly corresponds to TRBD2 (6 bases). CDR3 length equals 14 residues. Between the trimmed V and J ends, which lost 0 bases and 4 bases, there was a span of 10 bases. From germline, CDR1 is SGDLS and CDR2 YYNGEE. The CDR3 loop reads CASSVAAGRETQYF. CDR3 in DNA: TGTGCCAGCAGCGTAGCCGCGGGGAGAGAGACCCAGTACTTC.

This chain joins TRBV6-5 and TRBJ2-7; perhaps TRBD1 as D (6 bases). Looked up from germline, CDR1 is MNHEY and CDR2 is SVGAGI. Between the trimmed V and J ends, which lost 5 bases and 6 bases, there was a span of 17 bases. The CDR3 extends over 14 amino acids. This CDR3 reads CASSTGFLGAEQYF. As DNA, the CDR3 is TGTGCCAGCAGTACCGGGTTCCTGGGGGCCGAGCAGTACTTC.

The DNA for the CDR3 is TGTGCCAGCAGCTTAGGGACACCTGCGACCAAAAGCTCCTACAATGAGCAGTTCTTC. Amino acid sequence: CASSLGTPATKSSYNEQFF. The rearrangement links TRBV7-2 to TRBJ2-1; possibly TRBD1 for D (5 bases). From germline, CDR1 is SGHTA and CDR2 FQGNSA. This CDR3 region has 19 residues. V lost 1 base and J 0 bases, leaving 19 bases between the germline ends.

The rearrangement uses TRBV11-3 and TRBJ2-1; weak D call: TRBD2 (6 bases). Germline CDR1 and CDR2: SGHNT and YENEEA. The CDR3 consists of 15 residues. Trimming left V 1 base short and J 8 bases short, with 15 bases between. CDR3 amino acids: CASSLVRDSGHEQFF. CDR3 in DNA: TGTGCCAGCAGCTTAGTTCGGGACTCGGGCCATGAGCAGTTCTTC.

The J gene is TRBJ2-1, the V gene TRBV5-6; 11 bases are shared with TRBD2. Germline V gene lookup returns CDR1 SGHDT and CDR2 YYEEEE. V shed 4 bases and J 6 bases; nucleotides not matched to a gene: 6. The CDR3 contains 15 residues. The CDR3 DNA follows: TGTGCCAGCAGCCATGCGGGACTAGCGGCCAATGAGCAGTTCTTC. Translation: CASSHAGLAANEQFF.

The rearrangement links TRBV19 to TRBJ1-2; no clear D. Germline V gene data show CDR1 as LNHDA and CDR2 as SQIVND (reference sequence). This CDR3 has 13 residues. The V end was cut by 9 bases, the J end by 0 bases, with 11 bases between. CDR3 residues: CASREAANYGYTF. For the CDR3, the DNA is TGTGCCAGCAGAGAGGCAGCTAACTATGGCTACACCTTC.

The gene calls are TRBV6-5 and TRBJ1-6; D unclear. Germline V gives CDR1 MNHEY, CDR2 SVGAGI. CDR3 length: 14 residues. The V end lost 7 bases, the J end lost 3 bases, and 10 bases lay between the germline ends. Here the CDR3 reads CASKIQDYNSPLHF. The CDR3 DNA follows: TGTGCCAGCAAAATTCAGGACTATAATTCACCCCTCCACTTT.

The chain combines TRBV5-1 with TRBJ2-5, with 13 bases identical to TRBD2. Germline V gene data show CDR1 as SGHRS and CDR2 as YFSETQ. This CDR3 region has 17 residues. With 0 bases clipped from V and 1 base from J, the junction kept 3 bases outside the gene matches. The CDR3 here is CASSLGGTSGAQETQYF. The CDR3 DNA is TGCGCCAGCAGCTTGGGTGGGACTAGCGGGGCCCAAGAGACCCAGTACTTC.

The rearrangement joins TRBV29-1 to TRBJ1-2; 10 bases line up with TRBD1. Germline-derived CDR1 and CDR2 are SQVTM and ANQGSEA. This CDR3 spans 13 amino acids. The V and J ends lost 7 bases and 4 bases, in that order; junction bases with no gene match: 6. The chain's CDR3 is CSARQGASYGYTF. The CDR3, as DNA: TGCAGCGCAAGACAGGGGGCTAGCTATGGCTACACCTTC.

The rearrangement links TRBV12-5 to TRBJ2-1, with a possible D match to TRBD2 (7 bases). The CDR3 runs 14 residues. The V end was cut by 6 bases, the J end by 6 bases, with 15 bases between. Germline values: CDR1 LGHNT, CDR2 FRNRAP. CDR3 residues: CASGVGGGPNEQFF. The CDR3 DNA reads TGTGCTAGTGGAGTGGGGGGGGGCCCCAATGAGCAGTTCTTC.

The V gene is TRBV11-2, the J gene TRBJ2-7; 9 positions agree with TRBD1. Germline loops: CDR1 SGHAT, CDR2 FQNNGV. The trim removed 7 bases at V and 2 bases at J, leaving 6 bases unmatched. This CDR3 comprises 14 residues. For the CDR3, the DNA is TGTGCCAGCACCCCGGGACAGGGTGCCTACGAGCAGTACTTC. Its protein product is CASTPGQGAYEQYF.

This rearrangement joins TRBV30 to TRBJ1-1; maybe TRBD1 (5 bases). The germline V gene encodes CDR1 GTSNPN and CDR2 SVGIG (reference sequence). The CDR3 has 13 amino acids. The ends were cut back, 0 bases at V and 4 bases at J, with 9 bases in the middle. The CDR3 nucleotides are TGTGCCTGGAGTGTACACAGGTCCACTGAAGCTTTCTTT. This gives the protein CAWSVHRSTEAFF.

The CDR3 bases are TGTGCCAGCAGCGGCCCTAGCGGGGGGGCGGGTAATGAGCAGTTCTTC. This translates into CASSGPSGGAGNEQFF. V gene TRBV9 combines with J gene TRBJ2-1; 12 bases map to TRBD2. Looked up from germline, CDR1 is SGDLS and CDR2 is YYNGEE. The CDR3 runs to 16 residues. Losses at the gene ends were 3 bases for V and 7 bases for J; bases not matched to a gene: 8.

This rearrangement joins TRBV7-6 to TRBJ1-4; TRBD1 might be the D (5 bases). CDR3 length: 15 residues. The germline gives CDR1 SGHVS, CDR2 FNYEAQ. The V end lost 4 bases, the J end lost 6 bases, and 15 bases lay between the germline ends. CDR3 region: CASSYGEGLDEKLFF. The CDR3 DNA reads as TGTGCCAGCAGCTATGGGGAGGGGTTGGATGAAAAACTGTTTTTT.

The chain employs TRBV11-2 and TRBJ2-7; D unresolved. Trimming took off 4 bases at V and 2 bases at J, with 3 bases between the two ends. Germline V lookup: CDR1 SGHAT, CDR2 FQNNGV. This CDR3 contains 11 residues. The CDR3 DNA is TGTGCCAGCAGCTCCGCCTACGAGCAGTACTTC. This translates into CASSSAYEQYF.

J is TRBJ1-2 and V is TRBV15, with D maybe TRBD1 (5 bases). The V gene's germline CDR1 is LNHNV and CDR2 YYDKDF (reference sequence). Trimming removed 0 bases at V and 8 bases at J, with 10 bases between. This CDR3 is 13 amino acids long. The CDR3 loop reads CATSREGLNGYTF. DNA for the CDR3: TGTGCCACCAGCAGAGAGGGGCTTAACGGCTACACCTTC.

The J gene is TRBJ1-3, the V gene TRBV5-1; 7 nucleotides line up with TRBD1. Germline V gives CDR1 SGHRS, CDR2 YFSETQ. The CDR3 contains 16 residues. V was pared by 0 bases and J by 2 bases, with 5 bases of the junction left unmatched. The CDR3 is CASSLADGTAGNTIYF. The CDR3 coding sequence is TGCGCCAGCAGCTTGGCCGACGGGACAGCTGGAAACACCATATATTTT.

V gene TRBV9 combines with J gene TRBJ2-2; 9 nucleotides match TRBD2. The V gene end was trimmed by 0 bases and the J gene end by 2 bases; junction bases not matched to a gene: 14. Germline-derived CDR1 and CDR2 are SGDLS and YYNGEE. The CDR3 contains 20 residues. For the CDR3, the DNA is TGTGCCAGCAGCGTAGCTACTGGGCGGGGGGGAAAGGGAAACACCGGGGAGCTGTTTTTT. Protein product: CASSVATGRGGKGNTGELFF.

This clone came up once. The CDR3 sequence is CASSPDREQFF. In DNA form, the CDR3 reads TGCGCCAGCAGCCCCGACAGGGAGCAGTTCTTC. V usage is TRBV5-1 and J usage is TRBJ2-1; tentative D call: TRBD1 (6 bases). CDR3 length: 11 amino acids. Deletions cut 4 bases from V and 10 bases from J, with 9 bases between. Germline V CDR1 and CDR2: SGHRS, YFSETQ.

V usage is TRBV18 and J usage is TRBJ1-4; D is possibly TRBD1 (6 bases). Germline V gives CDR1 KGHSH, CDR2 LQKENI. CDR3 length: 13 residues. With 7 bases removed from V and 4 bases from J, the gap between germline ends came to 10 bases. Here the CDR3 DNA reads TGTGCCAGCTTGACAGGACTTAATGAAAAACTGTTTTTT. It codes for CASLTGLNEKLFF.

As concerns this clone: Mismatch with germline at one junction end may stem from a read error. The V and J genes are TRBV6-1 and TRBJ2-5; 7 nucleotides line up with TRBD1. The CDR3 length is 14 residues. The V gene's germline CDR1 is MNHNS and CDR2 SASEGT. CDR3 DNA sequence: TGTGCCAGCAGTGAAGAACAGGGGTTGTTGTCCCGCGACTTC. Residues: CASSEEQGLLSRDF.